What follows are 19 T cell receptor beta chains derived from one specimen sequenced in a study of shared clonotypes between healthy human individuals. Generated by immunoSEQ multiplex PCR, the TCRdb table keeps only in-frame clones and is missing some. The sample consists of roughly 2,300,000 clones, under 95% of them appearing once. The sample comprised naive CD4+ T cells from PBMCs. The subset was: CD45RA+ positively selected. The receptor source for this set is a man younger than 35 in good health. Some clones in this sample may be carry-over from other donors' samples.

This chain connects TRBV28 to TRBJ2-1, with D maybe TRBD2 (7 bases). V dropped 2 bases and J dropped 0 bases, with 14 bases sitting between them. There are 17 residues in the CDR3. CDR1 is MDHEN and CDR2 is SYDVKM in the germline V gene. CDR3 sequence: CASSLKGGTSSYNEQFF. CDR3 DNA sequence: TGTGCCAGCAGTTTAAAGGGGGGGACGAGCTCCTACAATGAGCAGTTCTTC.

The chain links TRBV28 to TRBJ2-7, with 7 bases identical to TRBD1. This CDR3 region has 15 residues. CDR1 is MDHEN and CDR2 is SYDVKM in the germline V gene. Unmatched junction bases numbered 7, after V lost 4 bases and J lost 1 base. The CDR3 loop is CASSSNPGQSYEQYF. The CDR3 DNA sequence: TGTGCCAGCAGTTCGAATCCGGGACAGTCCTACGAGCAGTACTTC.

This chain uses TRBV9 with TRBJ1-2, with D perhaps TRBD1 (5 bases). The CDR3 covers 12 residues. CDR1 SGDLS and CDR2 YYNGEE come from the germline V gene. V gave up 0 bases and J gave up 12 bases, with 12 bases separating them. The CDR3 nucleotides are TGTGCCAGCAGCGTAGCAGTTGGGGGACACACCTTC. It translates to CASSVAVGGHTF.

This clone was observed a single time. This chain uses TRBV21-1 with TRBJ2-1; TRBD2, the table's D call, lacks a check against the DNA. TRBV21-1 is tagged as a pseudogene. The CDR3 covers 15 residues. The CDR3 nucleotides are TGTGCCAGCAGCAAAAGACCCCGGGAGTACAATGAGCAGTTCTTC. This codes for CASSKRPREYNEQFF.

The V gene is TRBV18, the J gene TRBJ1-5, with TRBD1 matching 7 bases. The CDR3 has 15 residues. Trimming at V came to 3 bases and at J to 6 bases, leaving 8 bases not matched to a gene. CDR1 and CDR2 from the germline V gene are KGHSH and LQKENI. CDR3 in DNA: TGTGCCAGCTCACCGACAGGGTCGTGGAGTCAGCCCCAGCATTTT. Encoded protein: CASSPTGSWSQPQHF.

V gene TRBV4-2 combines with J gene TRBJ1-1; D gene ambiguous. This CDR3 contains 17 residues. V was shortened by 1 base and J by 0 bases, with 15 bases between the two germline ends. Germline V gives CDR1 LGHNA, CDR2 YNFKEQ. CDR3 nucleotides: TGTGCCAGCAGCCAAGTTTTGGAAACGGGGTTGAACACTGAAGCTTTCTTT. It specifies CASSQVLETGLNTEAFF.

The chain links TRBV27 to TRBJ2-2; no clear D gene. Germline assignment: CDR1 MNHEY and CDR2 SMNVEV (reference sequence). The V and J ends lost 0 bases and 5 bases respectively, with 4 bases between them. The CDR3 covers 13 residues. CDR3 amino acids: CASSLSRTGELFF. As DNA, the CDR3 is TGTGCCAGCAGTTTATCAAGGACCGGGGAGCTGTTTTTT.

The chain has TRBV7-3 and TRBJ2-7; TRBD2 aligns across 8 bases. The length of the CDR3 is 16 residues. Germline assignment: CDR1 SGHTA and CDR2 FQGTGA. The trim removed 2 bases at V and 6 bases at J, leaving 12 bases unmatched. The CDR3 is CASSLAPSGLAGEQYF. CDR3 nucleotides: TGTGCCAGCAGCTTAGCCCCCAGCGGGCTAGCGGGCGAGCAGTACTTC.

Concerning this clone itself: Other nucleotide sequences from this sample produce the same CDR3. V gene TRBV15 combines with J gene TRBJ2-5; D remains unclear. The CDR3 sequence is 12 residues long. The germline V gene encodes CDR1 LNHNV and CDR2 YYDKDF (reference sequence). Deletions cut 0 bases from V and 2 bases from J, with 1 base between. CDR3 bases: TGTGCCACCAGCAGAGATCAAGAGACCCAGTACTTC. Its translation is CATSRDQETQYF.

The V gene is TRBV9, the J gene TRBJ2-3, with D perhaps TRBD1 or TRBD2 (5 bases each). With 2 bases removed from V and 1 base from J, the gap between germline ends came to 11 bases. From germline, CDR1 is SGDLS and CDR2 YYNGEE. This CDR3 has 15 amino acids. This chain's CDR3 is CASSVISGRTDTQYF. The CDR3, as DNA: TGTGCCAGCAGCGTGATCTCGGGGCGCACAGATACGCAGTATTTT.

This clone has more than one count but fewer than ten. The V gene is TRBV29-1, the J gene TRBJ1-1, with D uncertain. The CDR3 is 13 residues long. V lost 3 bases to trimming and J lost 6 bases, with 14 bases between them. CDR1 and CDR2 from the germline V gene are SQVTM and ANQGSEA. The CDR3 region has the DNA TGCAGCGTTGAGTACGCCTGGCTGCCTGAAGCTTTCTTT. This sequence encodes CSVEYAWLPEAFF.

The chain couples TRBV5-4 to TRBJ1-1; D possibly corresponds to TRBD1 (6 bases). Trimming pared 4 bases from V and 8 bases from J, leaving 12 bases between. The CDR3 totals 12 residues. CDR1 is SGHNT, CDR2 YYREEE, per germline (reference sequence). DNA for the CDR3: TGTGCCAGCAGCAGGGGGGATAGGGAAGCTTTCTTT. Translating it yields CASSRGDREAFF.

The V gene is TRBV5-1, the J gene TRBJ1-4; D remains unclear. CDR1 and CDR2 (germline): SGHRS, YFSETQ. This CDR3 is built from 15 residues. With 1 base removed from V and 8 bases from J, the gap between germline ends came to 15 bases. The CDR3 region is CASSLRAVPGEKLFF. The CDR3 DNA reads TGCGCCAGCAGCTTGCGGGCAGTACCGGGGGAAAAACTGTTTTTT.

This chain uses TRBV2 with TRBJ1-1, with no clear D. Germline CDR1 SNHLY, CDR2 FYNNEI. This CDR3 region has 13 residues. The V gene lost 4 bases and the J gene lost 1 base, with 7 bases spanning the gap. The CDR3 spells CASSGVWNTEAFF. The CDR3 DNA follows: TGTGCCAGCAGTGGGGTTTGGAACACTGAAGCTTTCTTT.

This clone has a single count. This sequence joins TRBV9 and TRBJ2-1; 8 nucleotides match TRBD2. J gave up 6 bases and V 0 bases, and 8 bases lay outside the gene matches. CDR1 is SGDLS, CDR2 YYNGEE, per germline. The length of the CDR3 is 16 residues. The chain's CDR3 is CASSVAWTSFANEQFF. CDR3 DNA sequence: TGTGCCAGCAGCGTAGCGTGGACTAGCTTCGCCAATGAGCAGTTCTTC.

The rearrangement uses TRBV6-5 and TRBJ2-1, with 9 bases fitting TRBD2. J was trimmed by 4 bases and V by 6 bases; bases with no gene match: 10. CDR3 length: 16 amino acids. The germline V gene has CDR1 MNHEY and CDR2 SVGAGI. The CDR3 loop reads CASRYTGTSWYNEQFF. The CDR3 DNA follows: TGTGCCAGCAGGTACACCGGGACTAGCTGGTACAATGAGCAGTTCTTC.

Written as DNA, the CDR3 is TGCGCCAGCAGCCAAGATACCACTTCTCCCCTCCACTTT. Its protein is CASSQDTTSPLHF. V is TRBV4-3 and J is TRBJ1-6; D not resolved. Per the germline V gene, CDR1 is LGHNA and CDR2 is YSLEER. The CDR3 runs 13 residues. The V gene lost 0 bases and the J gene lost 13 bases, with 10 bases spanning the gap.

The chain carries TRBV7-2 and TRBJ2-1; no clear D. Trimming removed 5 bases from V and 4 bases from J, with 9 bases in between. Germline V gene sequence: CDR1 SGHTA, CDR2 FQGNSA. The CDR3 has 13 amino acids. CDR3 residues: CASSPAWYNEQFF. The CDR3 DNA reads as TGTGCCAGCAGCCCCGCTTGGTACAATGAGCAGTTCTTC.

This chain links TRBV5-1 with TRBJ2-3; 7 bases map to TRBD1. The CDR3 runs 17 residues. J lost 1 base, V lost 2 bases, and 10 bases had no gene match. Germline lookup yields CDR1 SGHRS and CDR2 YFSETQ. The CDR3 DNA reads TGCGCCAGCAGCTTAAGACAGGGTATGTTGGGCACAGATACGCAGTATTTT. Translated: CASSLRQGMLGTDTQYF. The full variable domain, rest sourced from reference TRBV5-1 and TRBJ2-3, is KAGVTQTPRYLIKTRGQQVTLSCSPISGHRSVSWYQQTPGQGLQFLFEYFSETQRNKGNFPGRFSGRQFSNSRSEMNVSTLELGDSALYLCASSLRQGMLGTDTQYFGPGTRLTVL.